The 31 T cell receptor beta chains below all came from one sample that was sequenced in a study of blood T cell repertoires in COVID-19. The protocol was immunoSEQ multiplex PCR, while the TCRdb copy is restricted to in-frame clones and leaves out a portion. Of tens of thousands of clones detected, roughly 87% appear once; the ten largest clones hold roughly 15%. The sample consisted of peripheral blood. The receptors were gathered from a human donor with active COVID-19. The donor label of this sample is uncertain.

The chain couples TRBV6-5 to TRBJ1-2; 7 bases map to TRBD1. The CDR3 contains 13 residues. Germline V gives CDR1 MNHEY, CDR2 SVGAGI. V lost 6 bases, J lost 4 bases, and 5 bases stayed unmatched. This CDR3 is CASSRQGPYGYTF. CDR3 coding DNA: TGTGCCAGCAGCAGACAGGGCCCCTATGGCTACACCTTC.

J is TRBJ2-5 and V is TRBV7-2, with 10 nucleotides matching TRBD2. The J segment lost 2 bases and the V segment lost 0 bases, leaving 9 bases of the junction unmatched. The CDR3 has 18 amino acids. Germline CDR1 SGHTA, CDR2 FQGNSA. CDR3 sequence: CASSLAPSGGELQETQYF. In nucleotides, the CDR3 is TGTGCCAGCAGCTTAGCCCCTAGCGGGGGAGAGTTACAAGAGACCCAGTACTTC.

The V and J genes are TRBV19 and TRBJ1-2; the D gene is possibly TRBD1 (6 bases). The CDR3 consists of 15 residues. The V end lost 4 bases, the J end lost 7 bases, and 19 bases lay between the germline ends. The germline CDR1 and CDR2 sequences are LNHDA and SQIVND (reference sequence). The CDR3 loop reads CASSRGGERSGGYTF. DNA of the CDR3: TGTGCCAGTAGTAGGGGGGGCGAACGGTCGGGTGGCTACACCTTC.

Only one count was recorded for this clone. The chain carries TRBV4-1 and TRBJ2-6; D is unresolved. The CDR3 is 14 amino acids. V lost 4 bases, J lost 1 base, and 5 bases lay in between. The V gene's germline CDR1 is MGHRA and CDR2 YSYEKL. CDR3 nucleotide sequence: TGCGCCAGCAGCCTCGGGTCTGGGGCCAACGTCCTGACTTTC. Translated, it gives CASSLGSGANVLTF.

Only one count was recorded for this clone. This chain uses TRBV7-9 with TRBJ1-2; TRBD1 might be the D (5 bases). V was trimmed by 4 bases and J by 6 bases, leaving 18 bases between them. The CDR3 extends over 15 amino acids. The germline CDR1 and CDR2 sequences are SEHNR and FQNEAQ (reference sequence). In nucleotides, the CDR3 is TGTGCCAGCAGCTCCTCCGGGGGAGGGAATGATGGCTACACCTTC. This codes for CASSSSGGGNDGYTF.

The rearrangement links TRBV27 to TRBJ2-7; TRBD2 agrees at 7 bases. There are 14 residues in the CDR3. V trimming: 2 bases; J trimming: 1 base; junction bases outside the gene matches: 2. Germline V gene lookup returns CDR1 MNHEY and CDR2 SMNVEV (reference sequence). CDR3 sequence: CASSLGGVSYEQYF. The CDR3 bases are TGTGCCAGCAGTTTAGGGGGGGTATCCTACGAGCAGTACTTC.

The V call is TRBV2, the J call TRBJ1-3, with 8 bases aligning to TRBD1. CDR1 and CDR2 from the germline V gene are SNHLY and FYNNEI. V trimming: 7 bases; J trimming: 4 bases; junction bases outside the gene matches: 12. The CDR3 has 16 amino acids. CDR3 DNA: TGTGCCAGCACTGGGGGAGACAGGGGAGCAGGAAACACCATATATTTT. Protein product: CASTGGDRGAGNTIYF.

V usage is TRBV2 and J usage is TRBJ1-2; 9 bases align to TRBD1. The V gene end was trimmed by 6 bases and the J gene end by 0 bases; junction bases not matched to a gene: 5. The germline V gene has CDR1 SNHLY and CDR2 FYNNEI. The CDR3 contains 15 residues. CDR3 sequence (DNA): TGTGCCAGCAGGTTACAGGGGGCGGCTAACTATGGCTACACCTTC. Translating it yields CASRLQGAANYGYTF.

The chain's CDR3 is CASSFTENTEAFF. CDR3 bases: TGTGCCAGCAGCTTCACAGAGAACACTGAAGCTTTCTTT. The V call is TRBV7-3, the J call TRBJ1-1; D is unresolved. This CDR3 comprises 13 residues. Germline assignment: CDR1 SGHTA and CDR2 FQGTGA. The germline V and J ends were trimmed by 3 bases and 1 base, with 6 bases remaining between them.

This chain uses TRBV9 with TRBJ2-1, with 7 bases identical to TRBD2. Germline lookup yields CDR1 SGDLS and CDR2 YYNGEE. V trimming: 4 bases; J trimming: 0 bases; junction bases outside the gene matches: 10. This CDR3 has 17 amino acids. DNA of the CDR3: TGTGCCAGCAGCAGGTGGGGGGGTTTTCTCTCCTACAATGAGCAGTTCTTC. This gives the protein CASSRWGGFLSYNEQFF.

The V call is TRBV11-2, the J call TRBJ2-5, with 9 bases aligning to TRBD2. Germline CDR1 reads SGHAT; CDR2 reads FQNNGV. This CDR3 comprises 16 residues. V lost 5 bases to trimming and J lost 1 base; unmatched junction nucleotides: 8. Written as DNA, the CDR3 is TGTGCCAGCAGCCACTGGCAAGCGGGGGGCCAAGAGACCCAGTACTTC. Protein product: CASSHWQAGGQETQYF.

This chain joins TRBV2 and TRBJ2-7; tentatively, D is TRBD1 (6 bases). The CDR3 length is 14 residues. V lost 4 bases to trimming and J lost 1 base, with 11 bases between them. Germline V lookup: CDR1 SNHLY, CDR2 FYNNEI. CDR3 DNA sequence: TGTGCCAGCAGTGGTCGAGACAGGTCCTACGAGCAGTACTTC. Translated: CASSGRDRSYEQYF.

This chain links TRBV7-8 with TRBJ2-7, with TRBD1 matching over 10 bases. The CDR3 sequence is 15 residues long. With V trimmed by 1 base and J by 7 bases, 7 bases remained unmatched. Germline CDR1 and CDR2: SGHVS and FQNEAQ. This chain's CDR3 is CASSLVGTGAREQYF. The CDR3 nucleotides are TGTGCCAGCAGCTTAGTTGGGACAGGGGCGCGGGAGCAGTACTTC.

The chain recombines TRBV11-2 with TRBJ1-6, with 9 bases matching TRBD1. V was pared by 6 bases and J by 2 bases, with 8 bases of the junction left unmatched. The CDR3 runs to 17 residues. Germline CDR1 and CDR2: SGHAT and FQNNGV. This CDR3 reads CASRRSTGGTYNSPLHF. DNA for the CDR3: TGTGCCAGCAGACGAAGTACAGGGGGCACCTATAATTCACCCCTCCACTTT.

The CDR3 sequence: CASSTGLAGGNEQFF. The CDR3 DNA is TGTGCCAGCAGTACCGGACTAGCGGGGGGCAATGAGCAGTTCTTC. The chain combines TRBV7-9 with TRBJ2-1, with 14 bases that match TRBD2. The CDR3 is 15 amino acids. Unmatched junction bases numbered 4, after V lost 6 bases and J lost 6 bases. CDR1 and CDR2 (germline): SEHNR, FQNEAQ (reference sequence). Using reference TRBV7-9 and TRBJ2-1 for the parts outside the CDR3, the full variable domain is DTGVSQNPRHKITKRGQNVTFRCDPISEHNRLYWYRQTLGQGPEFLTYFQNEAQLEKSRLLSDRFSAERPKGSFSTLEIQRTEQGDSAMYLCASSTGLAGGNEQFFGPGTRLTVL.

The rearrangement uses TRBV18 and TRBJ2-5, with D possibly being TRBD2 (6 bases). V lost 6 bases and J 8 bases, leaving 19 bases between the germline ends. From germline, CDR1 is KGHSH and CDR2 LQKENI. The CDR3 consists of 14 residues. In DNA form, the CDR3 reads TGTGCCAGCTCGTTGGACCCAGGGAGGAAAACCCAGTACTTC. Amino acids: CASSLDPGRKTQYF. The whole variable domain, remainder taken from reference TRBV18 and TRBJ2-5, is NAGVMQNPRHLVRRRGQEARLRCSPMKGHSHVYWYRQLPEEGLKFMVYLQKENIIDESGMPKERFSAEFPKEGPSILRIQQVVRGDSAAYFCASSLDPGRKTQYFGPGTRLLVL.

The rearrangement uses TRBV6-2 or TRBV6-3 and TRBJ2-2; 9 nucleotides line up with TRBD1. Germline trimming cut 2 bases from V and 7 bases from J; bases unmatched to any gene: 8. Germline CDR1 and CDR2: MNHEY and SVGEGT. The CDR3 extends over 16 amino acids. CDR3 nucleotides: TGTGCCAGCAGTTACCCGTGGGACAGGGCTCACGGGGAGCTGTTTTTT. Its translation is CASSYPWDRAHGELFF.

J is TRBJ2-1 and V is TRBV9; no clear D gene. The CDR3 contains 19 residues. In germline, CDR1 is SGDLS, CDR2 YYNGEE. With 2 bases removed from V and 4 bases from J, the gap between germline ends came to 25 bases. The CDR3 DNA is TGTGCCAGCAGCGTCCCCTCGGCCTTTGACGGAGATCCATACAATGAGCAGTTCTTC. It yields the protein CASSVPSAFDGDPYNEQFF.

This clone was seen only a few times. The rearrangement joins TRBV2 to TRBJ1-2, with D perhaps TRBD1 (6 bases). There are 14 residues in the CDR3. Germline CDR1 and CDR2: SNHLY and FYNNEI. Trimming shortened V by 7 bases and J by 1 base, and 13 bases separated the two germline ends. The CDR3 spells CASTNDRINYGYTF. DNA of the CDR3: TGTGCCAGCACTAATGACAGGATTAACTATGGCTACACCTTC.

V is TRBV7-8 and J is TRBJ1-6; D gene unclear. Trimming took 4 bases from V and 6 from J, leaving 13 bases between them. The length of the CDR3 is 15 residues. Germline values: CDR1 SGHVS, CDR2 FQNEAQ. CDR3 in DNA: TGTGCCAGCAGCTCCTTCCCGGTAACTAATTCACCCCTCCACTTT. Translation gives CASSSFPVTNSPLHF.

This clone was counted once. The chain has TRBV11-2 and TRBJ1-1, with 8 bases that match TRBD1. With 5 bases clipped from V and 10 bases from J, the junction kept 15 bases outside the gene matches. This CDR3 region has 15 residues. Germline CDR1 SGHAT, CDR2 FQNNGV. The CDR3, as DNA: TGTGCCAGCAGCCAAAGAGGACAGGGAGGAACGGGAGCTTTCTTT. Residues: CASSQRGQGGTGAFF.

The chain links TRBV19 to TRBJ2-2; D is perhaps TRBD1 (6 bases). V lost 1 base and J 5 bases, leaving 20 bases between the germline ends. The CDR3 is made up of 18 amino acids. Per the germline V gene, CDR1 is LNHDA and CDR2 is SQIVND (reference sequence). The CDR3: CASSIGRQVRRGTGELFF. In nucleotides, the CDR3 is TGTGCCAGTAGTATAGGTAGACAGGTCAGGCGAGGGACCGGGGAGCTGTTTTTT.

The genes are TRBV3-1 (or the pseudogene TRBV3-2) and TRBJ2-5; tentatively, D is TRBD1 (6 bases). The germline gives CDR1 LGHDT, CDR2 YNNKEL (reference sequence). Trimming left V 3 bases short and J 5 bases short, with 10 bases between. This CDR3 region has 13 residues. The CDR3: CASSQGAKETQYF. The DNA for the CDR3 is TGTGCCAGCAGCCAGGGGGCGAAGGAGACCCAGTACTTC.

The chain links TRBV19 to TRBJ1-5; 9 bases line up with TRBD1. V shed 3 bases and J 6 bases; nucleotides not matched to a gene: 9. CDR3 length: 16 residues. CDR1 is LNHDA and CDR2 is SQIVND in the germline V gene (reference sequence). The CDR3 spells CASSMGQGGLFQPQHF. The CDR3, as DNA: TGTGCCAGTAGTATGGGACAGGGTGGACTTTTTCAGCCCCAGCATTTT.

J is TRBJ2-7 and V is TRBV4-2; 11 bases align to TRBD2. J gave up 2 bases and V 0 bases, and 6 bases lay outside the gene matches. This CDR3 has 17 amino acids. The germline gives CDR1 LGHNA, CDR2 YNFKEQ. CDR3 sequence (DNA): TGTGCCAGCAGCCAAGAAATTTCGACTAGCGGGGCCTACGAGCAGTACTTC. It codes for CASSQEISTSGAYEQYF.

This chain connects TRBV4-1 to TRBJ1-1; TRBD1 matches at 7 bases. Per the germline V gene, CDR1 is MGHRA and CDR2 is YSYEKL. This CDR3 is 17 amino acids long. V dropped 5 bases and J dropped 0; count of bases not matched to a gene: 12. The CDR3 region has the DNA TGCGCCAGCAGCTATAGTCACAGGGGCCCTCTGAACACTGAAGCTTTCTTT. It codes for CASSYSHRGPLNTEAFF.

V and J are TRBV19 and TRBJ2-7, with TRBD1 matching over 8 bases. The CDR3 consists of 15 residues. Germline CDR1 and CDR2: LNHDA and SQIVND (reference sequence). Germline trimming cut 5 bases from V and 0 bases from J; bases unmatched to any gene: 6. This chain's CDR3 is CASSPGTGLSYEQYF. The CDR3 nucleotides read TGTGCCAGTAGTCCTGGGACAGGACTCTCCTACGAGCAGTACTTC.

The V call is TRBV2, the J call TRBJ2-1; no reliable D call. The germline gives CDR1 SNHLY, CDR2 FYNNEI. V was clipped by 9 bases and J by 5 bases, with 8 bases between them. This CDR3 region has 11 residues. The CDR3 loop is CARRLHNEQFF. CDR3 in DNA: TGTGCCAGGCGGTTACACAATGAGCAGTTCTTC.

The chain recombines TRBV19 with TRBJ1-5; 7 nucleotides line up with TRBD1. This CDR3 contains 15 residues. Trimming took 1 base from V and 3 from J; bases not matched to a gene: 3. Looked up from germline, CDR1 is LNHDA and CDR2 is SQIVND (reference sequence). The CDR3 DNA reads as TGTGCCAGTAGTATAGGGACAGGCTCCAATCAGCCCCAGCATTTT. This codes for CASSIGTGSNQPQHF.

The gene calls are TRBV6-5 and TRBJ1-2; TRBD1 is a possible D gene (6 bases). Germline values: CDR1 MNHEY, CDR2 SVGAGI. V gave up 2 bases and J gave up 10 bases, with 14 bases separating them. The CDR3 totals 13 residues. In DNA form, the CDR3 reads TGTGCCAGCAGTTACGGGGACACTCGGCCCTACACCTTC. It is translated as CASSYGDTRPYTF.

The chain couples TRBV9 to TRBJ2-7, with a tentative D call TRBD1 (5 bases). The CDR3 length is 13 residues. Germline CDR1 reads SGDLS; CDR2 reads YYNGEE. V lost 4 bases, J lost 6 bases, and 14 bases lay in between. CDR3 DNA sequence: TGTGCCAGCAGCCCTCACCAAAGGGGCGAGCAGTACTTC. As protein: CASSPHQRGEQYF.